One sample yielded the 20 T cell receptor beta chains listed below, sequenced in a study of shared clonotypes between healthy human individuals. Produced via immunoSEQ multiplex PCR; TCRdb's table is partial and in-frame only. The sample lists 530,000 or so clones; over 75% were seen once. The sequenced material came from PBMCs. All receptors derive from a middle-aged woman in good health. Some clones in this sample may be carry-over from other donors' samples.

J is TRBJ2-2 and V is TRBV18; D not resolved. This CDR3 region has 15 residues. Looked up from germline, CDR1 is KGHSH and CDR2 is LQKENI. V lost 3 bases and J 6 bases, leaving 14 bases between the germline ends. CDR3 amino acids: CASSPIAQSAGELFF. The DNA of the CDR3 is TGTGCCAGCTCACCGATCGCACAGAGCGCCGGGGAGCTGTTTTTT.

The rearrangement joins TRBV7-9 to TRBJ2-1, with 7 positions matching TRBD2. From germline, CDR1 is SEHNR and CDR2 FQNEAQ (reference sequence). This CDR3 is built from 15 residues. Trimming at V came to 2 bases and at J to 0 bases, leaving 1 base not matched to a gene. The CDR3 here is CASSLSGNSYNEQFF. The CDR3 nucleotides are TGTGCCAGCAGCTTAAGCGGGAACTCCTACAATGAGCAGTTCTTC.

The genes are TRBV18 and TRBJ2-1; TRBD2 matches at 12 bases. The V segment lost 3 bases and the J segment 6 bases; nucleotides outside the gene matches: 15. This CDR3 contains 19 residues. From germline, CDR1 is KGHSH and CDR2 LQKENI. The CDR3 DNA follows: TGTGCCAGCTCACCCCTGGTCCTAGCGGGAGGGCCTAAGTCCAATGAGCAGTTCTTC. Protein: CASSPLVLAGGPKSNEQFF.

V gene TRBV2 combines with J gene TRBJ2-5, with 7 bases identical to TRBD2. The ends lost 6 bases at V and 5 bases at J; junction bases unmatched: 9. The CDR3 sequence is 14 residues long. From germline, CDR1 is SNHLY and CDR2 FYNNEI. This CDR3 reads CASRDARGGETQYF. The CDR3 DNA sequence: TGTGCCAGCAGGGATGCTAGGGGAGGGGAGACCCAGTACTTC. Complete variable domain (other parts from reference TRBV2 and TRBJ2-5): EPEVTQTPSHQVTQMGQEVILRCVPISNHLYFYWYRQILGQKVEFLVSFYNNEISEKSEIFDDQFSVERPDGSNFTLKIRSTKLEDSAMYFCASRDARGGETQYFGPGTRLLVL.

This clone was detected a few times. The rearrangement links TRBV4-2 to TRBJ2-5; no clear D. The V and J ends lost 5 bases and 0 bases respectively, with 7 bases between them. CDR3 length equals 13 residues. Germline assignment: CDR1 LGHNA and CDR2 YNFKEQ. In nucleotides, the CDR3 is TGTGCCAGCAGCGAAAGATACCAAGAGACCCAGTACTTC. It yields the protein CASSERYQETQYF.

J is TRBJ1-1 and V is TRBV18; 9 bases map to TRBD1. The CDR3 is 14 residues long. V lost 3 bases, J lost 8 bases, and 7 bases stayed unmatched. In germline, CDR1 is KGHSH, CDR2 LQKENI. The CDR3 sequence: CASSPSQGAVEAFF. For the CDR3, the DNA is TGTGCCAGCTCACCGTCACAGGGGGCTGTGGAAGCTTTCTTT.

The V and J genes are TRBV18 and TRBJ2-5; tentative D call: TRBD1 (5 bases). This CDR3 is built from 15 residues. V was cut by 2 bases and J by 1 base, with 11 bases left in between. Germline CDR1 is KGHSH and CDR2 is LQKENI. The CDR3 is CASSPARGPQETQYF. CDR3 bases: TGTGCCAGCTCACCAGCTAGGGGTCCCCAAGAGACCCAGTACTTC. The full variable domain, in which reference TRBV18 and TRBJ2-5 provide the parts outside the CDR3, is NAGVMQNPRHLVRRRGQEARLRCSPMKGHSHVYWYRQLPEEGLKFMVYLQKENIIDESGMPKERFSAEFPKEGPSILRIQQVVRGDSAAYFCASSPARGPQETQYFGPGTRLLVL.

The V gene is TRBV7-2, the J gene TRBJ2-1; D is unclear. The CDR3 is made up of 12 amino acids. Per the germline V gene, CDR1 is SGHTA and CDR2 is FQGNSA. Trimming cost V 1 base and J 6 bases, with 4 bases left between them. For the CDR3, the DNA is TGTGCCAGCAGCTTAGATGCCAATGAGCAGTTCTTC. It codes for CASSLDANEQFF.

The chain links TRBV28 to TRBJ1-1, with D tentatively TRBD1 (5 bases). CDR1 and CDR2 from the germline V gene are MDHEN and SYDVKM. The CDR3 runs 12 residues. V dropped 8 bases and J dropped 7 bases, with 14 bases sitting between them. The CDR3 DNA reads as TGTGCCAGCGGGGCTCAAGCCCATGAAGCTTTCTTT. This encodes CASGAQAHEAFF.

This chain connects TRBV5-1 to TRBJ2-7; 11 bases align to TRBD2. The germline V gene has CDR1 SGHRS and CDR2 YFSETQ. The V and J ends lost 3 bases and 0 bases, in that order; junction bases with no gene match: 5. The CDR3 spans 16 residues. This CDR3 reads CASSWGLAVSSYEQYF. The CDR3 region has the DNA TGCGCCAGCAGCTGGGGACTAGCGGTCTCCTCCTACGAGCAGTACTTC.

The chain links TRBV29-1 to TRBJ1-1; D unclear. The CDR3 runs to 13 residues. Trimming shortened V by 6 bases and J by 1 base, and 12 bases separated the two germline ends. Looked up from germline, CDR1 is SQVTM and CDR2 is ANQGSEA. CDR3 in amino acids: CSVKGFGNTEAFF. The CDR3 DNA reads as TGCAGCGTGAAGGGTTTCGGGAACACTGAAGCTTTCTTT.

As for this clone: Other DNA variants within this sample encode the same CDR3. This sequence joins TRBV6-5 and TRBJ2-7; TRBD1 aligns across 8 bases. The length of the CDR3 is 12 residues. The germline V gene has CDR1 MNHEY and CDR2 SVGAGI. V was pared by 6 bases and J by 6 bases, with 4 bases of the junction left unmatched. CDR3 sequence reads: CASSRTGSEQYF. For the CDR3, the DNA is TGTGCCAGCAGCCGGACAGGGAGCGAGCAGTACTTC.

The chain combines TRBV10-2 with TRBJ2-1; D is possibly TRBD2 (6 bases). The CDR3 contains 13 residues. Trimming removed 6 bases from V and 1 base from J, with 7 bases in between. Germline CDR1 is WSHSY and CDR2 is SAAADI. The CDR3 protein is CASRGGSYNEQFF. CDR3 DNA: TGCGCCAGCAGGGGGGGATCCTACAATGAGCAGTTCTTC.

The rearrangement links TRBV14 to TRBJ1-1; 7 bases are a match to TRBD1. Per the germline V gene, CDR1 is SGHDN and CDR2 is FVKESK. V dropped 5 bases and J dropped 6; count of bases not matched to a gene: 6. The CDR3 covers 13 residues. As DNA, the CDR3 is TGTGCCAGCAGCGACAGGGTAAAGGCTGAAGCTTTCTTT. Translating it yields CASSDRVKAEAFF. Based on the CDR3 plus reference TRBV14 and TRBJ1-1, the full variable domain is EAGVTQFPSHSVIEKGQTVTLRCDPISGHDNLYWYRRVMGKEIKFLLHFVKESKQDESGMPNNRFLAERTGGTYSTLKVQPAELEDSGVYFCASSDRVKAEAFFGQGTRLTVV.

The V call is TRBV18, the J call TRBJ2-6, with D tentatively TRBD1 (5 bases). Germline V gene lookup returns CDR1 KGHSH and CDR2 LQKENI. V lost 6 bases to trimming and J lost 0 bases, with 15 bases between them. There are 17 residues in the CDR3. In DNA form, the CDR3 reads TGTGCCAGCTCCCCAACCCCCAGGGCCTCTGGGGCCAACGTCCTGACTTTC. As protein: CASSPTPRASGANVLTF.

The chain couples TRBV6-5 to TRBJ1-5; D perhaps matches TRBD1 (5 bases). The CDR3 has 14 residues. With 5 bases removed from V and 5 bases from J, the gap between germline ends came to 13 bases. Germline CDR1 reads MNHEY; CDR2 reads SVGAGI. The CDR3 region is CASSLQASDQPQHF. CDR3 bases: TGTGCCAGCAGTCTACAGGCGTCTGATCAGCCCCAGCATTTT.

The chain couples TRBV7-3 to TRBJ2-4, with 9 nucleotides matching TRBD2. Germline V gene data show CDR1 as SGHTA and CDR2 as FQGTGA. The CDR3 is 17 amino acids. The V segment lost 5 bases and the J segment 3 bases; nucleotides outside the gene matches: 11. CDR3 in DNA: TGTGCCAGCAGCACTCTACTAGCGGGTCTTTACAAAAACATTCAGTACTTC. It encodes CASSTLLAGLYKNIQYF.

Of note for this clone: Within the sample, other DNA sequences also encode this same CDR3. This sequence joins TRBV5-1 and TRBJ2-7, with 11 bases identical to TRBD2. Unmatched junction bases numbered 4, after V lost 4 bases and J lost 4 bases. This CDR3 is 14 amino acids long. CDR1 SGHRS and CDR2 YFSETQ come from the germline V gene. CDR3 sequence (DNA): TGCGCCAGCAGCCGTACTAGCGGGAGTTACGAGCAGTACTTC. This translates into CASSRTSGSYEQYF.

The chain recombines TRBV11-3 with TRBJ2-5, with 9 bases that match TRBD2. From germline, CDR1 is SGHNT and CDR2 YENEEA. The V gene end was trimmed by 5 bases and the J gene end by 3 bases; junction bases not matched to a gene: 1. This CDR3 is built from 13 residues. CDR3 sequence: CASSRLAEETQYF. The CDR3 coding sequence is TGTGCCAGCAGCCGACTAGCGGAAGAGACCCAGTACTTC.

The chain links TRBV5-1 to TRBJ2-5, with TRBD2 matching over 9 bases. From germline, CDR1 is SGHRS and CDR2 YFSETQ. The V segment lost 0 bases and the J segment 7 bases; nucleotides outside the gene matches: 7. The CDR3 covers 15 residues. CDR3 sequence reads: CASSLVLAGEGTQYF. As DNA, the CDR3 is TGCGCCAGCAGCTTGGTATTAGCGGGAGAGGGGACCCAGTACTTC.